This TCR beta chain is drawn from a study of high-grade serous ovarian cancer treatment subgroups. Study context: Mean per sample: about 14,000 reads, around 7,300 unique TCR beta rearrangements.

This CDR3 is built from 12 residues. Germline-derived CDR1 and CDR2 are MNHNS and SASEGT. Between the trimmed V and J ends, which lost 7 bases and 9 bases, there was a span of 15 bases. Tumor samples were obtained before definitive surgery or chemotherapy. The method was immunoSEQ multiplex PCR; TCRdb's version includes in-frame clones alone and lacks a portion of them. The sample yields around 2,300 clones, 77% seen once. Whole-study results and caveats: Bulk tumor TCR sequencing gave no spatial information. Repertoire analysis covered CDR3 alone, not CDR1 or CDR2.

About this clone: Antigen specificity is unknown.

The sequencing input was tumor tissue. The chain is built from TRBV6-1 and TRBJ1-2; D is possibly TRBD1 (5 bases). This clonotype was obtained from a human donor with high-grade serous ovarian cancer. CDR3 nucleotides: TGTGCCAGCACCCCAGGGCAGGGTCGCTACACCTTC. It specifies CASTPGQGRYTF.